This T cell receptor beta chain came from a study of cytomegalovirus exposure and HLA in healthy donors. General study points: Associated with cytomegalovirus, according to the listing, were 150 to 200 TCR beta chains. For TCR beta chains, V- and J-gene trimming was later linked to a missense DCLRE1C variant.

PCR used 60 Vbeta primers and 13 Jbeta primers. Clones were read by immunoSEQ multiplex PCR, and TCRdb kept only the in-frame ones, dropping some. The sample lists 150,000 to 200,000 clones; roughly three quarters were seen once. In regard to this clone: Antigen specificity is unknown. Other DNA variants within this sample encode the same CDR3.

This receptor was identified in a male donor in good health and CMV-seropositive. Sequenced input: PBMCs.

Here the CDR3 reads CASSLGQGTDTQYF. The CDR3, as DNA: TGTGCCAGCAGCTTGGGACAGGGCACAGATACGCAGTATTTT. V is TRBV7-7 and J is TRBJ2-3; 8 bases are shared with TRBD1. V was pared by 3 bases and J by 1 base, with 0 bases of the junction left unmatched. The CDR3 length is 14 residues. Germline V gene sequence: CDR1 SSHAT, CDR2 FNYEAQ (reference sequence).